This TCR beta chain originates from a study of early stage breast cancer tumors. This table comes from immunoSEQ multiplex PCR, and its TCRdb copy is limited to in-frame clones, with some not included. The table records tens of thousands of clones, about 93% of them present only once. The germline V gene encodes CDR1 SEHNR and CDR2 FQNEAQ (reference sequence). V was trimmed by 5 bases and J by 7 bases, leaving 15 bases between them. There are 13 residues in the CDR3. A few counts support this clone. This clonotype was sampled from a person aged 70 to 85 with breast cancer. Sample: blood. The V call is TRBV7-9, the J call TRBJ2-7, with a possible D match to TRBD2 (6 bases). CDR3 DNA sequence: TGTGCCAGCAGCCGGTCGAGGGCGGGGGAGCAGTACTTC. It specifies CASSRSRAGEQYF.